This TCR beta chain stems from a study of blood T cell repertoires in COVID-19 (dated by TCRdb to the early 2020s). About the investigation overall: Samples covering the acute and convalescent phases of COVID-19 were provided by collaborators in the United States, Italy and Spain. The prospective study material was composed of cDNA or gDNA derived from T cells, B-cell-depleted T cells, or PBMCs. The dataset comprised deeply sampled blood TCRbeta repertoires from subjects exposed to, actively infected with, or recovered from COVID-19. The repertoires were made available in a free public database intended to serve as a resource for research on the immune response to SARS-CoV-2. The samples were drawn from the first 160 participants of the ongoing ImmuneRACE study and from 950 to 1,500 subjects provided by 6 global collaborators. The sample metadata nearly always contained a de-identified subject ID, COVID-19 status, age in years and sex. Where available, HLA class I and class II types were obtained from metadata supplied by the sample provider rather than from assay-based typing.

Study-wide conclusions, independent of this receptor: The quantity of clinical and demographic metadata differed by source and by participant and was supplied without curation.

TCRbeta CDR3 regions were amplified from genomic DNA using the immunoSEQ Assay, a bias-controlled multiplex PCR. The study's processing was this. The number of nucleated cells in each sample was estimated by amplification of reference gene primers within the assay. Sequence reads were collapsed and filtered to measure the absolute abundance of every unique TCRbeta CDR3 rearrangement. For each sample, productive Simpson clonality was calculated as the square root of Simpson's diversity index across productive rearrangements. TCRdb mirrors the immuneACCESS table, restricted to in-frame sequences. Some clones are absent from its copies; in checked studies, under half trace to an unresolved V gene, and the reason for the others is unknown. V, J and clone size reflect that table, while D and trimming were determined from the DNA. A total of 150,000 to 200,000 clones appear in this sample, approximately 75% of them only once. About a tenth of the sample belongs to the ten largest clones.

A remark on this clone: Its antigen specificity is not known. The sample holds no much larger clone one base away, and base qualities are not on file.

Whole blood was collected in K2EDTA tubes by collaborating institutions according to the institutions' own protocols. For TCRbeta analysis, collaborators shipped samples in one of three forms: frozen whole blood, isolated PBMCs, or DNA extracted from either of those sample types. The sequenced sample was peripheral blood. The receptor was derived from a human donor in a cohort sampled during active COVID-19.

The CDR3 has the sequence CAISDVNRGKTEAFF. The sequenced DNA is TGTGCCATCAGTGATGTTAACAGGGGGAAAACTGAAGCTTTCTTT. This receptor chain uses TRBV10-3 and TRBJ1-1; 8 nucleotides in the junction match TRBD1. The CDR3 numbers 15 residues from cysteine through phenylalanine. Left in the record is the CDR3 DNA by itself, 45 bases read in frame from the first base. After removal of 3 bases from V and 5 bases from J, the junction retains 8 bases not matched to a gene. CDR1 ENHRY and CDR2 SYGVKD were looked up in the germline V gene.